The following is a T cell receptor beta chain sequence with its context. Measured with immunoSEQ multiplex PCR; TCRdb has only the in-frame clones, and not every one. Of just over 650,000 clones in the sample, just under 90% were seen once. Germline trimming cut 2 bases from V and 8 bases from J; bases unmatched to any gene: 17. There are 17 residues in the CDR3. Germline lookup yields CDR1 MNHEY and CDR2 SVGEGT. These data are taken from a study of blood T cell repertoires in COVID-19. The chain combines TRBV6-2 or TRBV6-3 with TRBJ1-2, with 7 bases lining up with TRBD1. Source material: peripheral blood. This TCR was recovered from a woman younger than 30 with acute or convalescent COVID-19. The CDR3 region has the DNA TGTGCCAGCAGTTACCAGGGGTCGACAGGGAGGTCGGCGGGCTACACCTTC. This sequence encodes CASSYQGSTGRSAGYTF.